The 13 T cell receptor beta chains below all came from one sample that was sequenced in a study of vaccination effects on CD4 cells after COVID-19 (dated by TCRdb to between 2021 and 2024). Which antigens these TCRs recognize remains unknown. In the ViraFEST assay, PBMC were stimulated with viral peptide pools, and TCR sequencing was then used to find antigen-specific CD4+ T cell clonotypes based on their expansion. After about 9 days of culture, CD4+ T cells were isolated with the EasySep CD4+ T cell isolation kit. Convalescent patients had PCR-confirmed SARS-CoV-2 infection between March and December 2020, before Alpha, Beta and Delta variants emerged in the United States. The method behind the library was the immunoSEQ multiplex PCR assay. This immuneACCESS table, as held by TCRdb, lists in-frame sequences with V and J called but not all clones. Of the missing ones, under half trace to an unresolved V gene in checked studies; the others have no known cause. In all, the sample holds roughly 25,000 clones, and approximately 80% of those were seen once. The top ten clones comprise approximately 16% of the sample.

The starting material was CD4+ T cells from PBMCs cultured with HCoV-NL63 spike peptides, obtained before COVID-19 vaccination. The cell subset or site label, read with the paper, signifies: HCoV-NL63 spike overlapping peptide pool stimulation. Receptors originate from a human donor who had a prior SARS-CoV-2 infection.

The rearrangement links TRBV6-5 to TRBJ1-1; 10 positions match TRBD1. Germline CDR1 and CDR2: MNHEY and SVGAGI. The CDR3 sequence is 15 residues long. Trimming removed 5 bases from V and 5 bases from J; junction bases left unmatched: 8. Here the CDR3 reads CASSHRQGAETEAFF. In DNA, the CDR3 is TGTGCCAGCAGTCATAGACAGGGGGCGGAAACTGAAGCTTTCTTT.

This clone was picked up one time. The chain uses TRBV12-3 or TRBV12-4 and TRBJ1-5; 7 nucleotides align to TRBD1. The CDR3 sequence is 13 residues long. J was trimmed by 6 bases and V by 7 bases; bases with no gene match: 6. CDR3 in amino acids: CASTRGIGQPQHF. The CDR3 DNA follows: TGTGCCAGCACCAGGGGGATTGGTCAGCCCCAGCATTTT.

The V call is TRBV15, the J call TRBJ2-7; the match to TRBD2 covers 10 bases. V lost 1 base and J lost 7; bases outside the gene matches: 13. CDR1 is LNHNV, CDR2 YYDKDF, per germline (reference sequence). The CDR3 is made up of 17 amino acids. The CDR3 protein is CATSRVLTGTSDPEQYF. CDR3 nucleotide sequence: TGTGCCACCAGCAGAGTTTTAACCGGGACTAGCGACCCGGAGCAGTACTTC.

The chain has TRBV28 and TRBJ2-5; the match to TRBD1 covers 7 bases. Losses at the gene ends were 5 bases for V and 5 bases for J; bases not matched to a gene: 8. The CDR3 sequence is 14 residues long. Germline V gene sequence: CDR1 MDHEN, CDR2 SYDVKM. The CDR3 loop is CASSPRTGSETQYF. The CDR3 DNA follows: TGTGCCAGCAGTCCCCGGACAGGTTCGGAGACCCAGTACTTC.

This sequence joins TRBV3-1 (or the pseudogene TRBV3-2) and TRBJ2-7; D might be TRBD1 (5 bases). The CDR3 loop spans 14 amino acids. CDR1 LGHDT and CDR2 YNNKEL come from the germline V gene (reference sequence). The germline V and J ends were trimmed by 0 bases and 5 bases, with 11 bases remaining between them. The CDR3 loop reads CASSQDPARDEQYF. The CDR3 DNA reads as TGTGCCAGCAGCCAAGATCCGGCCAGGGACGAGCAGTACTTC.

Here the CDR3 reads CASSRTWTSGGTDTQYF. DNA of the CDR3: TGCGCCAGCAGCCGAACCTGGACTAGCGGGGGCACAGATACGCAGTATTTT. The chain is built from TRBV4-1 and TRBJ2-3; the match to TRBD2 covers 12 bases. The J segment lost 1 base and the V segment lost 4 bases, leaving 6 bases of the junction unmatched. Germline CDR1 reads MGHRA; CDR2 reads YSYEKL. The CDR3 length is 17 residues.

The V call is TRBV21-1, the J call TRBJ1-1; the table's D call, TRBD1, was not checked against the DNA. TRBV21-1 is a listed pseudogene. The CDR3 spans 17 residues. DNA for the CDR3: TGTGCCAGCAGAAAAAGGATCGGACAGCAACTGAACACTGAAGCTTTCTTT. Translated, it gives CASRKRIGQQLNTEAFF.

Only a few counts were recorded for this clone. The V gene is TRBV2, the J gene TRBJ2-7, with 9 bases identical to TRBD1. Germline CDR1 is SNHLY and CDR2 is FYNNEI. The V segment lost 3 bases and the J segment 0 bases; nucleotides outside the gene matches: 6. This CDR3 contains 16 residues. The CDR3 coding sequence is TGTGCCAGCAGTGACGACGACAGGGGGATCTCCTACGAGCAGTACTTC. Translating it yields CASSDDDRGISYEQYF.

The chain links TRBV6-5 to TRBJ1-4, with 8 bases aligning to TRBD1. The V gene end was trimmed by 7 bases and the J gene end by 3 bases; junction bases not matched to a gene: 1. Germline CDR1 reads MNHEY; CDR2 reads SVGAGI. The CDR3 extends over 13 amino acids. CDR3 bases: TGTGCCAGCAAGGGACAGGCTAATGAAAAACTGTTTTTT. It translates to CASKGQANEKLFF.

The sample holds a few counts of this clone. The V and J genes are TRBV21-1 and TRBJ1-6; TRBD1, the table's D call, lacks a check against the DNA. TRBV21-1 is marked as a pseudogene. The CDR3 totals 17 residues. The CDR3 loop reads CASNRVKTGLVDSPLHF. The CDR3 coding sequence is TGTGCCAGCAACCGGGTGAAGACAGGGCTTGTCGATTCACCCCTCCACTTT.

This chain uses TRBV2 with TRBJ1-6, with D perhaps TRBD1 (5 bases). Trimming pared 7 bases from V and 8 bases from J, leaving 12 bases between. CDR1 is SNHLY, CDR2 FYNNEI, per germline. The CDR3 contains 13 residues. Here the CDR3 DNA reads TGTGCCAGCACGGGGGAAGTTGATTCACCCCTCCACTTT. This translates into CASTGEVDSPLHF.

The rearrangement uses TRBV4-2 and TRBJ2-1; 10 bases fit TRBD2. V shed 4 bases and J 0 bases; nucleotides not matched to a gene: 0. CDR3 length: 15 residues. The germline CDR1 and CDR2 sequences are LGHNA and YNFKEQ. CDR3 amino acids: CASSLAGGSYNEQFF. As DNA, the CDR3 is TGTGCCAGCAGCCTAGCGGGAGGCTCCTACAATGAGCAGTTCTTC.

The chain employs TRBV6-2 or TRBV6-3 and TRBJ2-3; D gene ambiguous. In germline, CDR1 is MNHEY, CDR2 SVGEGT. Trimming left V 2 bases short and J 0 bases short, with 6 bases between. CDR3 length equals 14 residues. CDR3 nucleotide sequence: TGTGCCAGCAGTTACGTACAGAGCACAGATACGCAGTATTTT. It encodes CASSYVQSTDTQYF.